This TCR beta chain was sequenced for a study of T cell changes during pregnancy in multiple sclerosis. CDR3 size: 13 residues. V was shortened by 2 bases and J by 3 bases, with 6 bases between the two germline ends. In germline, CDR1 is MNHNY, CDR2 SVGAGI (reference sequence). This table comes from immunoSEQ multiplex PCR, and its TCRdb copy is limited to in-frame clones, with some not included. The sample gives tens of thousands of clones, around 96% of which show up once; under 2.5% is in the top ten. The sequencing used CD8+ T cells from peripheral blood mononuclear cells, collected after pregnancy. The V gene is TRBV6-6, the J gene TRBJ2-3; no clear D. This clonotype was sampled from a female donor with multiple sclerosis, enrolled in a pregnancy study. CDR3 bases: TGTGCCAGCAGTTACGCAGTGACAGATACGCAGTATTTT. It codes for CASSYAVTDTQYF.